The clone carrying this T cell receptor (beta chain) showed up many times. Its antigen is not known. The data are from a study of identical twins. TCRdb redid the calling of the 5' RACE reads with MiXCR, one entry per CDR3 protein. This table has roughly 200,000 distinct CDR3 sequences, 6.5% to 8.5% appearing once. Notes on the study in general: Memory repertoires lacked the insertion deficit that abundant cord blood beta clonotypes showed. The conclusions drew on cross-sectional statistical analysis instead of tracking the same donors.

These data were also reused for a study on yellow fever vaccine responses in identical twins.

This receptor was identified in a woman younger than 30 in good health. Sequenced sample: memory (CD45RO+) T cells sorted from blood.

CDR3 coding DNA: TGCGCCAGCAGAGAGCTGCAGGGCACAGATACGCAGTATTTT. Amino acid sequence: CASRELQGTDTQYF. The V call is TRBV5-1, the J call TRBJ2-3, with no clear D. Trimming stripped 5 bases from V and 1 base from J, with 11 bases between. From germline, CDR1 is SGHRS and CDR2 YFSETQ. This CDR3 has 14 residues.